Below, 14 T cell receptor beta chains from the same sample are listed, as sequenced in a study of shared clonotypes between healthy human individuals. Clones were read by immunoSEQ multiplex PCR, and TCRdb kept only the in-frame ones, dropping some. This sample has approximately 1,000,000 clones, with roughly 77% found just once. The specimen was memory CD4+ T cells from PBMCs. Subset here: CD45RA-negative fraction. These receptors were obtained from a man between 18 and 35 years old in good health. Some clones in this sample may be carry-over from other donors' samples.

The chain combines TRBV7-2 with TRBJ1-2, with unresolved D. This CDR3 contains 13 residues. The germline V gene has CDR1 SGHTA and CDR2 FQGNSA. Trimming removed 1 base at V and 0 bases at J, with 3 bases between. The CDR3 nucleotides are TGTGCCAGCAGCTTAGTCGCTAACTATGGCTACACCTTC. Translated: CASSLVANYGYTF.

The chain couples TRBV6-6 to TRBJ2-2; D not certain. The CDR3 is 14 residues long. Germline-derived CDR1 and CDR2 are MNHNY and SVGAGI (reference sequence). Trimming pared 0 bases from V and 7 bases from J, leaving 9 bases between. The DNA for the CDR3 is TGTGCCAGCAGTTACTCGAAGGGCAGCGGGGAGCTGTTTTTT. Protein: CASSYSKGSGELFF.

V and J are TRBV5-1 and TRBJ1-2; D is ambiguous. Trimming stripped 3 bases from V and 2 bases from J, with 17 bases between. The CDR3 length is 16 residues. The V gene's germline CDR1 is SGHRS and CDR2 YFSETQ. CDR3 sequence: CASSYRPPPRNYGYTF. The CDR3 DNA follows: TGCGCCAGCAGCTATCGGCCGCCACCGAGGAACTATGGCTACACCTTC.

This clone came up once. The chain links TRBV28 to TRBJ1-2, with no clear D. Trimming shortened V by 6 bases and J by 4 bases, and 6 bases separated the two germline ends. Germline loops: CDR1 MDHEN, CDR2 SYDVKM. There are 11 residues in the CDR3. CDR3 amino acids: CASRAGYGYTF. CDR3 bases: TGTGCCAGCAGGGCCGGCTATGGCTACACCTTC.

V and J are TRBV5-4 and TRBJ1-3; the match to TRBD1 covers 7 bases. From germline, CDR1 is SGHNT and CDR2 YYREEE (reference sequence). Trimming cost V 4 bases and J 2 bases; bases outside gene matches: 12. The CDR3 totals 17 residues. This CDR3 reads CASSRGGTDPAGNTIYF. The CDR3 region has the DNA TGTGCCAGCAGCAGAGGCGGGACAGACCCCGCTGGAAACACCATATATTTT.

This clone was found once. V gene TRBV19 combines with J gene TRBJ2-6; D might be TRBD1 or TRBD2, each matching 5 bases. This CDR3 is 16 amino acids long. V dropped 7 bases and J dropped 4 bases, with 17 bases sitting between them. Germline V gene lookup returns CDR1 LNHDA and CDR2 SQIVND (reference sequence). CDR3 residues: CASNRGQLGGANVLTF. Here the CDR3 DNA reads TGTGCCAGTAACCGGGGCCAACTCGGCGGGGCCAACGTCCTGACTTTC.

J is TRBJ1-2 and V is TRBV25-1, with 8 bases that match TRBD1. Germline V lookup: CDR1 MGHDK, CDR2 SYGVNS. The ends lost 6 bases at V and 7 bases at J; junction bases unmatched: 4. This CDR3 contains 12 residues. CDR3 sequence reads: CASRTGEIGYTF. Written as DNA, the CDR3 is TGTGCCAGCAGGACAGGGGAAATTGGCTACACCTTC.

The table lists this clone with a few counts. The genes are TRBV29-1 and TRBJ2-1; D gene uncertain. V was pared by 4 bases and J by 4 bases, with 11 bases between. The CDR3 covers 13 residues. From germline, CDR1 is SQVTM and CDR2 ANQGSEA. The CDR3 region has the DNA TGCAGCGTTGGGGCTTTAGGATACAATGAGCAGTTCTTC. Its translation: CSVGALGYNEQFF.

The table lists this clone with a few counts. V gene TRBV5-5 combines with J gene TRBJ1-1; no definite D call. The CDR3 runs 13 residues. V was pared by 4 bases and J by 3 bases, with 10 bases between. The germline V gene encodes CDR1 SGHKS and CDR2 YYEKEE (reference sequence). CDR3: CASSITRDTEAFF. The DNA for the CDR3 is TGTGCCAGCAGCATCACACGGGACACTGAAGCTTTCTTT.

The V and J genes are TRBV28 and TRBJ2-3, with 10 bases lining up with TRBD2. Germline loops: CDR1 MDHEN, CDR2 SYDVKM. Trimming removed 4 bases from V and 1 base from J; junction bases left unmatched: 2. The CDR3 is made up of 15 amino acids. CDR3 sequence reads: CASSSTSGGTDTQYF. CDR3 bases: TGTGCCAGCAGTTCTACTAGCGGGGGCACAGATACGCAGTATTTT. Variable domain in full (rest from reference TRBV28 and TRBJ2-3): DVKVTQSSRYLVKRTGEKVFLECVQDMDHENMFWYRQDPGLGLRLIYFSYDVKMKEKGDIPEGYSVSREKKERFSLILESASTNQTSMYLCASSSTSGGTDTQYFGPGTRLTVL.

The rearrangement uses TRBV5-1 and TRBJ2-1, with 9 bases lining up with TRBD1. The CDR3 is 12 amino acids. Germline-derived CDR1 and CDR2 are SGHRS and YFSETQ. The junction had 4 bases not matched to a gene; V was cut back by 2 bases and J by 13 bases. CDR3 protein: CASSFRGQGQFF. CDR3 sequence (DNA): TGCGCCAGCAGCTTTCGGGGACAGGGACAGTTCTTC.

Comments on this clone: The sample holds other DNA sequences that translate to the same CDR3. CDR3 nucleotide sequence: TGCGCCAGCAGCTCCCAGGGGGTCGGCACAGATACGCAGTATTTT. This codes for CASSSQGVGTDTQYF. The chain uses TRBV5-1 and TRBJ2-3; TRBD1 agrees at 7 bases. This CDR3 has 15 amino acids. Germline values: CDR1 SGHRS, CDR2 YFSETQ. V dropped 3 bases and J dropped 1; count of bases not matched to a gene: 5. The full variable domain, with the rest looked up from reference TRBV5-1 and TRBJ2-3, is KAGVTQTPRYLIKTRGQQVTLSCSPISGHRSVSWYQQTPGQGLQFLFEYFSETQRNKGNFPGRFSGRQFSNSRSEMNVSTLELGDSALYLCASSSQGVGTDTQYFGPGTRLTVL.

This chain uses TRBV4-2 with TRBJ1-1; D remains unclear. CDR3 size: 15 residues. Germline V gives CDR1 LGHNA, CDR2 YNFKEQ. Trimming shortened V by 4 bases and J by 3 bases, and 15 bases separated the two germline ends. CDR3 nucleotide sequence: TGTGCCAGCAGCCCCTTAGGGAGGTCGGACACTGAAGCTTTCTTT. This codes for CASSPLGRSDTEAFF.

The chain uses TRBV18 and TRBJ1-4, with D possibly being TRBD1 (5 bases). V lost 5 bases to trimming and J lost 6 bases, with 13 bases between them. CDR3 length: 14 residues. Germline V gene lookup returns CDR1 KGHSH and CDR2 LQKENI. CDR3 DNA sequence: TGTGCCAGCTCAGCCGGAGGGGCGGATGAAAAACTGTTTTTT. Translating it yields CASSAGGADEKLFF.